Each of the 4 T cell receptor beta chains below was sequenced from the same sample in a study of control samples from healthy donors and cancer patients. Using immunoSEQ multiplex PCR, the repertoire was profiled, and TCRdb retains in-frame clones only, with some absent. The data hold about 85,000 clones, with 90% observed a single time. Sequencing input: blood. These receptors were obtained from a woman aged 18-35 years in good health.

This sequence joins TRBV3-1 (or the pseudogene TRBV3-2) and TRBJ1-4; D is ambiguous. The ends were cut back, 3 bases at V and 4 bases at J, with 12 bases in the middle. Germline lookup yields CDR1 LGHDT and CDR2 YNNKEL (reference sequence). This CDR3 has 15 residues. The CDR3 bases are TGTGCCAGCAGCCACAGGAGCAGTTTTAATGAAAAACTGTTTTTT. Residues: CASSHRSSFNEKLFF.

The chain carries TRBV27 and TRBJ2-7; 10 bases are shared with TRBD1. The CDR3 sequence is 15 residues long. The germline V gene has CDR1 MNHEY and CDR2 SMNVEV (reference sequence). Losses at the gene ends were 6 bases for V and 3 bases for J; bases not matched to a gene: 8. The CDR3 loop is CASSPTGTGDYEQYF. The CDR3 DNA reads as TGTGCCAGCAGCCCAACCGGGACAGGGGACTACGAGCAGTACTTC.

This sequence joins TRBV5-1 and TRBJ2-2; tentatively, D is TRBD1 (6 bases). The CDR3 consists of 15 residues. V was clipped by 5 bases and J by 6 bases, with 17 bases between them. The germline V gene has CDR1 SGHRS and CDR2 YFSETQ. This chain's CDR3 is CASSSGTSSAGELFF. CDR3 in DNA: TGCGCCAGCAGTTCAGGGACAAGTAGCGCCGGGGAGCTGTTTTTT. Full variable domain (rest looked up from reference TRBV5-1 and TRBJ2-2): KAGVTQTPRYLIKTRGQQVTLSCSPISGHRSVSWYQQTPGQGLQFLFEYFSETQRNKGNFPGRFSGRQFSNSRSEMNVSTLELGDSALYLCASSSGTSSAGELFFGEGSRLTVL.

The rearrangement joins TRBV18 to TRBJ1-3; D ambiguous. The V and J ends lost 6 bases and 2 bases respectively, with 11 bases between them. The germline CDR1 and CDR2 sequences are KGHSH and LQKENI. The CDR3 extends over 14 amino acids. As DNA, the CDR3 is TGTGCCAGCTCCGCTGCCGGTACTGGAAACACCATATATTTT. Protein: CASSAAGTGNTIYF.